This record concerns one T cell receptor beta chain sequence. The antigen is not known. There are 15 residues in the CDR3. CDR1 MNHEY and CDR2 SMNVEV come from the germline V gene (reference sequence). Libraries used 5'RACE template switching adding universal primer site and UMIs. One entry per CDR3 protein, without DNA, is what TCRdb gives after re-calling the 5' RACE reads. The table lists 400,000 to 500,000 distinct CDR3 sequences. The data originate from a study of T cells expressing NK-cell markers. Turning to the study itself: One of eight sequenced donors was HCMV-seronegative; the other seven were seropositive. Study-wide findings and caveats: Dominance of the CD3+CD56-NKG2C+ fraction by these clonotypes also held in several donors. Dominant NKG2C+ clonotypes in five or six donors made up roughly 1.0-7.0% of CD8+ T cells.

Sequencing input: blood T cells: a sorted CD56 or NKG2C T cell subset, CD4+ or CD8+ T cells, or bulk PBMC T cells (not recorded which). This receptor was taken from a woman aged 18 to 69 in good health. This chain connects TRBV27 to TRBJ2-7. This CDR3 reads CASSLTRVDTYEQYF.